This TCR beta chain was identified during a study of a mutant IDH1 vaccine in newly diagnosed glioma. Study context: Males made up approximately 62% and females about 40% of treated patients, whose mean age was roughly 40 years. General study points: It was about 93% of patients that developed vaccine-induced immune responses. Pseudoprogression showed no apparent link to changes in top peripheral T cell clonotypes.

As to time point: week 47, end of study. In every dose of vaccine, 300 ug of mutant IDH1 20-mer peptide was given alongside topical imiquimod. The CDR3 totals 13 residues. Trimming shortened V by 7 bases and J by 6 bases, and 15 bases separated the two germline ends. CDR1 and CDR2 (germline): MGHDK, SYGVNS. Clones were read by immunoSEQ multiplex PCR, and TCRdb kept only the in-frame ones, dropping some. The data contain about 55,000 clones, approximately 80% of them seen just once; the ten biggest clones take up less than 5%. On this clone: Antigen unknown.

The TCR was taken from a woman between 40 and 55 years old with glioma. Some clones in this sample may be carry-over from other donors' samples. The chain links TRBV25-1 to TRBJ1-1; D not certain. The material sequenced was PBMCs, taken from a glioma patient whose treatment included an IDH1 peptide vaccine. The CDR3: CASIRSGGAEAFF. The CDR3 region has the DNA TGTGCCAGCATCCGATCGGGTGGGGCTGAAGCTTTCTTT.